A selection of T cell receptor beta chains follows, all from one sample in a study of blood T cell repertoires in COVID-19. Measured with immunoSEQ multiplex PCR; TCRdb has only the in-frame clones, and not every one. Among around 300,000 clones listed, 80% to 90% were seen once. Sequencing used peripheral blood. The source of these receptors is a woman between 35 and 50 years old with acute or convalescent COVID-19. The CDR3 runs from the conserved cysteine through the conserved F or W. The D gene is left open where the match is weak. Clone sizes are given selectively: once, few, many, or a class where the clone is expanded.

D	V	J	size	DNA	CDR3
TRBD1	TRBV27	TRBJ1-2	NA	TGTGCCAGCAGTTTAACCGGAGACAGGGGAACAAACTATGGCTACACCTTC	CASSLTGDRGTNYGYTF
TRBD1	TRBV5-1	TRBJ2-3	once	TGCGCCAGCAGCTTGGAGAGGGGGCGCACAGATACGCAGTATTTT	CASSLERGRTDTQYF
TRBD1	TRBV9	TRBJ1-1	few	TGTGCCAGCAGCCCGGACAGGGAGGCTTTCTTT	CASSPDREAFF
NA	TRBV19	TRBJ1-5	few	TGTGCCAGTAGTGGGGGGGGAAATAGCAATCAGCCCCAGCATTTT	CASSGGGNSNQPQHF
NA	TRBV19	TRBJ1-1	NA	TGTGCCAGTAGTATAAGGACTGCGAACACTGAAGCTTTCTTT	CASSIRTANTEAFF
NA	TRBV18	TRBJ2-2	NA	TGTGCCAGCTCACCACCCGCCAGATCGAACACCGGGGAGCTGTTTTTT	CASSPPARSNTGELFF
TRBD2	TRBV28	TRBJ2-3	NA	TGTGCCAGTACCGGGACTAGCGTGATAGATACGCAGTATTTT	CASTGTSVIDTQYF
TRBD1	TRBV11-2	TRBJ1-2	few	TGTGCCAGCAGCTTACGTGCAGGGGGTCTAGGTGGCTACACCTTC	CASSLRAGGLGGYTF
NA	TRBV5-6	TRBJ1-2	NA	TGTGCCAGCAACCCCCCGGGTGCAACCTATGGCTACACCTTC	CASNPPGATYGYTF
NA	TRBV3-1/TRBV3-2	TRBJ2-3	once	TGTGCCAGCAGCCAAGACAGAGGTTATGAAGATACGCAGTATTTT	CASSQDRGYEDTQYF
NA	TRBV12-5	TRBJ1-3	NA	TGTGCTAGTGGTTTGGTGCCCTTTGGCGGGGCCTATGGGAACACCATATATTTT	CASGLVPFGGAYGNTIYF
TRBD2	TRBV12-5	TRBJ2-5	NA	TGTGCTAGTGGTTTGGGGCTAGCGGAAGAGACCCAGTACTTC	CASGLGLAEETQYF
TRBD1	TRBV5-4	TRBJ2-4	NA	TGTGCCAGCAGCTCCCGAAACAGGGGCCGGGACATTCAGTACTTC	CASSSRNRGRDIQYF
TRBD1	TRBV18	TRBJ1-1	few	TGTGCCAGCTCACTAGGGGACAGACCAGAAGCTTTCTTT	CASSLGDRPEAFF
TRBD1	TRBV5-6	TRBJ1-2	NA	TGTGCCAGCAGCTTGGGACAGGGTTTCTGGACTAACTATGGCTACACCTTC	CASSLGQGFWTNYGYTF
TRBD1	TRBV24-1	TRBJ2-1	once	TGTGCCACCAGTGGCCTTACAGGGGACAATGAGCAGTTCTTC	CATSGLTGDNEQFF
NA	TRBV4-1	TRBJ1-1	NA	TGCGCCAGCAGCCCCCGGGAGGGGCCAGTCACTGAAGCTTTCTTT	CASSPREGPVTEAFF
TRBD1	TRBV4-1	TRBJ1-2	once	TGCGCCAGCAGCCACTGGACAGGGCTTGGCTACACCTTC	CASSHWTGLGYTF
NA	TRBV5-1	TRBJ1-2	NA	TGCGCCAGCAAATCCGGGCCCTGGGGCCTATATGGCTACACCTTC	CASKSGPWGLYGYTF
TRBD1	TRBV2	TRBJ1-4	NA	TGTGCCAGCAGTGAAGTAGGACAGGGTGGTGAAAAACTGTTTTTT	CASSEVGQGGEKLFF
TRBD1	TRBV6-1	TRBJ1-4	NA	TGTGCCAGCAGTGCCCTGAACAGGGGCACTAATGAAAAACTGTTTTTT	CASSALNRGTNEKLFF
TRBD1	TRBV13	TRBJ2-2	NA	TGTGCCAGCAGCTTAGTGGACAGGGCGTACACCGGGGAGCTGTTTTTT	CASSLVDRAYTGELFF
TRBD1	TRBV27	TRBJ2-1	NA	TGTGCCAGCAGTTTCAGGGGGCCCAACTACAATGAGCAGTTCTTC	CASSFRGPNYNEQFF
NA	TRBV2	TRBJ1-2	NA	TGTGCCAGCAGTAACCCCGCGGACTATGGCTACACCTTC	CASSNPADYGYTF
NA	TRBV6-1	TRBJ1-1	NA	TGTGCCAGCAGTGAGATGCACACGAACACTGAAGCTTTCTTT	CASSEMHTNTEAFF
TRBD1	TRBV6-5	TRBJ1-6	once	TGTGCCAGCAGTTACTCCACAGGGGTTCCTGGGTCACCCCTCCACTTT	CASSYSTGVPGSPLHF
TRBD2	TRBV3-1/TRBV3-2	TRBJ2-5	NA	TGTGCCAGCAGCTCCCGACCGGGACTAGCGGGGGGGCTGGTTTCAGAGACCCAGTACTTC	CASSSRPGLAGGLVSETQYF
TRBD2	TRBV2	TRBJ2-1	NA	TGTGCCAGCAGTAAGCTAGCGGGGGGGCCAAATGAGCAGTTCTTC	CASSKLAGGPNEQFF
NA	TRBV19	TRBJ1-1	NA	TGTGCCAGTAGTACCCTTATCCGGGAGGGGGGCACTGAAGCTTTCTTT	CASSTLIREGGTEAFF
TRBD1	TRBV7-8	TRBJ1-3	once	TGTGCCAGCAGCTTGAAAGGGGGCGCCTCTGGAAACACCATATATTTT	CASSLKGGASGNTIYF
NA	TRBV5-6	TRBJ1-1	NA	TGTGCCAGCAGCCCGGGAGGCGGGGGGCACACTGAAGCTTTCTTT	CASSPGGGGHTEAFF
TRBD1	TRBV2	TRBJ1-3	NA	TGTGCCAGCAGGGACAGGTTAGACCGAAACACCATATATTTT	CASRDRLDRNTIYF
NA	TRBV6-1	TRBJ2-3	NA	TGTGCCAGCAGTGACGAGACTCGAGGGAATACGCAGTATTTT	CASSDETRGNTQYF
NA	TRBV9	TRBJ2-1	NA	TGTGCCAGCAGCGTAGAGTCGTTCGGTGAGCAGTTCTTC	CASSVESFGEQFF
TRBD2	TRBV10-3	TRBJ2-5	NA	TGTGCCATCAGTGAGTCCGTAGCGGGGGCCCAAGAGACCCAGTACTTC	CAISESVAGAQETQYF
TRBD1	TRBV10-3	TRBJ2-1	once	TGTGCCATCAATCCGACAGGGGACGGTTTTGAGCAGTTCTTC	CAINPTGDGFEQFF
NA	TRBV30	TRBJ1-6	once	TGTGCCTGGAGTGTACAGGGACAATGGAATTCACCCCTCCACTTT	CAWSVQGQWNSPLHF
NA	TRBV4-2	TRBJ2-2	NA	TGTGCCAGCAGCCAAGAGGAAATGACAGCGAACACCGGGGAGCTGTTTTTT	CASSQEEMTANTGELFF
TRBD1	TRBV3-1/TRBV3-2	TRBJ1-1	once	TGTGCCAGCAGCCAGTTACAGGGGGCCACTGAAGCTTTCTTT	CASSQLQGATEAFF
TRBD2	TRBV4-1	TRBJ2-1	NA	TGCGCCAGCAGCCAATCGGGACTAGCAACGAATGAGCAGTTCTTC	CASSQSGLATNEQFF
TRBD1	TRBV7-9	TRBJ2-3	NA	TGTGCCAGCAGCCCATGGACAGGGGAGGGAGATACGCAGTATTTT	CASSPWTGEGDTQYF
TRBD1	TRBV11-2	TRBJ1-4	NA	TGTGCCAGCAGCTCAACTACCAAGGACAGGGATGAAAAACTGTTTTTT	CASSSTTKDRDEKLFF
NA	TRBV28	TRBJ1-2	NA	TGTGCCAGCAGTTTTGTCGACAGCTATGGCTACACCTTC	CASSFVDSYGYTF
NA	TRBV28	TRBJ1-2	NA	TGTGCCAGCAGGCCAGGGTATGGTGGCTACACCTTC	CASRPGYGGYTF
NA	TRBV3-1/TRBV3-2	TRBJ1-4	NA	TGTGCCAGCAGCCAAGATCTTGGGGGAGGTGAAAAACTGTTTTTT	CASSQDLGGGEKLFF
NA	TRBV2	TRBJ2-1	NA	TGTGCCAGCAAAGGGAGGGGGAATGAGCAGTTCTTC	CASKGRGNEQFF
NA	TRBV2	TRBJ2-1	NA	TGTGCCAGCGGCGGGGGCGGGACAGGCTTAAATGAGCAGTTCTTC	CASGGGGTGLNEQFF
NA	TRBV4-1	TRBJ1-4	NA	TGCGCCAGCAGCCGGCAAACAGGGTTAAGGGATGAAAAACTGTTTTTT	CASSRQTGLRDEKLFF
NA	TRBV11-2	TRBJ1-1	NA	TGTGCCAGCAGCCCTAGTCGCACTGAAGCTTTCTTT	CASSPSRTEAFF
NA	TRBV2	TRBJ2-6	NA	TGTGCCAGCAGTGGGTCAGGTTTCCCTGGGGCCAACGTCCTGACTTTC	CASSGSGFPGANVLTF